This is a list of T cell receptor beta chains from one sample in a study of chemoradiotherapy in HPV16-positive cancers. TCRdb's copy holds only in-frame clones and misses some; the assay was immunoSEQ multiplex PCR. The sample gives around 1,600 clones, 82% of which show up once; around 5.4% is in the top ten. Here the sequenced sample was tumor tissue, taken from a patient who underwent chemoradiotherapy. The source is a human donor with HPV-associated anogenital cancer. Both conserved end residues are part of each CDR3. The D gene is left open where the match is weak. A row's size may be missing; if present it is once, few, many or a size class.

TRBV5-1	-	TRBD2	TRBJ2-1	CASSGGTSFHNEQFF	TGCGCCAGCAGCGGGGGGACTAGCTTCCACAATGAGCAGTTCTTC
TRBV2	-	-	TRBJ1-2	CASSASVGGGYTF	TGTGCCAGCAGTGCCTCAGTAGGAGGAGGCTACACCTTC
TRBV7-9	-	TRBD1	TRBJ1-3	CASSPGSDRAGNTIYF	TGTGCCAGCAGCCCCGGCTCGGACAGGGCTGGAAACACCATATATTTT
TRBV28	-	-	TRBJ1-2	CASSLRGTYGYTF	TGTGCCAGCAGTTTACGGGGAACCTATGGCTACACCTTC
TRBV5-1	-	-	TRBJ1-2	CASSLAGDYGYTF	TGCGCCAGCAGCTTGGCGGGGGACTATGGCTACACCTTC
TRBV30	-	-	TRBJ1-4	CAWSGSGSNEKLFF	TGTGCCTGGAGTGGTTCCGGATCTAATGAAAAACTGTTTTTT
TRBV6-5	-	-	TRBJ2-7	CASSSLALRDNYEQYF	TGTGCCAGCAGTTCCCTCGCCCTTCGGGACAACTACGAGCAGTACTTC
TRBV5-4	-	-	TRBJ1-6	CASSSSLDPGYRALHF	TGTGCCAGCAGCTCCAGTCTGGACCCAGGGTATAGGGCCCTCCACTTT
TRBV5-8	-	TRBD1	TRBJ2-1	CASSLDWDRESSYNEQFF	TGTGCCAGCAGCTTGGACTGGGACAGGGAAAGCTCCTACAATGAGCAGTTCTTC
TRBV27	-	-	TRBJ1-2	CASTLRPGGNYGYTF	TGTGCCAGCACCCTCCGGCCAGGAGGGAACTATGGCTACACCTTC
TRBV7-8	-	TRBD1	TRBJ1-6	CASSLEGGISPLHF	TGTGCCAGCAGCTTAGAAGGGGGCATCTCACCCCTCCACTTT
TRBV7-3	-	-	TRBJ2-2	CASSYGGQSNTGELFF	TGTGCCAGCAGCTACGGGGGACAGTCGAACACCGGGGAGCTGTTTTTT
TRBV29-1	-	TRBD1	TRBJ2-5	CSVEKPGTEETQYF	TGCAGCGTTGAAAAACCCGGGACAGAGGAGACCCAGTACTTC
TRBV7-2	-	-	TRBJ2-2	CASTPLVFTGELFF	TGTGCCAGCACCCCTTTGGTCTTCACCGGGGAGCTGTTTTTT
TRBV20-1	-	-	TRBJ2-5	CSADNGETQYF	TGCAGTGCTGACAACGGGGAGACCCAGTACTTC
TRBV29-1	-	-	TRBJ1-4	CSVGDTTNEKLFF	TGCAGCGTTGGGGACACGACTAATGAAAAACTGTTTTTT
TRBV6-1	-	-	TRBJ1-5	CASSEKPAGNQPQHF	TGTGCCAGCAGTGAGAAACCGGCTGGGAATCAGCCCCAGCATTTT
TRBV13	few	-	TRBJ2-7	CASSSGGGRNEQYF	TGTGCCAGCAGCTCCGGTGGGGGACGAAACGAGCAGTACTTC
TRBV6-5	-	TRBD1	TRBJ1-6	CASSYGTVSPLHF	TGTGCCAGCAGTTACGGGACAGTCTCACCCCTCCACTTT
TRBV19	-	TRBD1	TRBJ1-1	CASSGTGVGTEAFF	TGTGCCAGTAGTGGGACAGGGGTTGGCACTGAAGCTTTCTTT
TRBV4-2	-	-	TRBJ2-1	CASSQDHGNHYNEQFF	TGTGCCAGCAGCCAAGATCACGGGAACCACTACAATGAGCAGTTCTTC
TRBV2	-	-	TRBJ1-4	CASSESGDNNEKLFF	TGTGCCAGCAGTGAGTCGGGGGACAATAATGAAAAACTGTTTTTT
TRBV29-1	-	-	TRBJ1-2	CSVGDRGGDGYTF	TGCAGCGTCGGGGACCGGGGGGGGGATGGCTACACCTTC
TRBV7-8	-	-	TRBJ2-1	CASSAIWRNNEQFF	TGTGCCAGCAGCGCCATTTGGAGGAACAATGAGCAGTTCTTC
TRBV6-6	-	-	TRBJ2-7	CGLLRGEQYF	TGTGGCCTGCTTCGGGGCGAGCAGTACTTC
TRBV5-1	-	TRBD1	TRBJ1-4	CASSSGQGNEKLFF	TGCGCCAGCAGCTCCGGACAGGGTAATGAAAAACTGTTTTTT
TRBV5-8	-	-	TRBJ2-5	CASSFGGVEETQYF	TGTGCCAGCAGCTTCGGTGGGGTTGAAGAGACCCAGTACTTC
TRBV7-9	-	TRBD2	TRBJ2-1	CASSLGLAGYNEQFF	TGTGCCAGCAGCTTAGGGCTAGCGGGGTACAATGAGCAGTTCTTC
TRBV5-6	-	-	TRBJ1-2	CASSLDRWAGGYTF	TGTGCCAGCAGCCTAGACAGATGGGCCGGTGGCTACACCTTC
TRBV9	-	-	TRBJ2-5	CASSVGQTQYF	TGTGCCAGCAGCGTAGGACAGACCCAGTACTTC
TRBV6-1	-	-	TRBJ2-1	CATSPGQAYNEQFF	TGTGCCACCTCCCCCGGGCAGGCCTACAATGAGCAGTTCTTC
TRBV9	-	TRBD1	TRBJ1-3	CASSLGQGVSGNTIYF	TGTGCCAGCAGCTTAGGACAGGGAGTCTCTGGAAACACCATATATTTT